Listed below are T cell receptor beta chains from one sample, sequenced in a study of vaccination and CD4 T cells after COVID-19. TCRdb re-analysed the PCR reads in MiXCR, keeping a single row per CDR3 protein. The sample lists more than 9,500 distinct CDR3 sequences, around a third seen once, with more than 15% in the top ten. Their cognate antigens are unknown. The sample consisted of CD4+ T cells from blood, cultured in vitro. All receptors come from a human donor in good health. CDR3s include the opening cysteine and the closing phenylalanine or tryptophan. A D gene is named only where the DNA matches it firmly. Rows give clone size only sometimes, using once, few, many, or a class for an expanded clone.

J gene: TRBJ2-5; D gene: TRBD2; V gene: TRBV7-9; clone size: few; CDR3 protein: CASSFAPTSDQETQYF; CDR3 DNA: TGTGCCAGCAGCTTCGCCCCTACTAGCGACCAAGAGACCCAGTACTTC
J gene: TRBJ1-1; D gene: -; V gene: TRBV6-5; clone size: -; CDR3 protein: CASSYSWRGTEAFF; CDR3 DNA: TGTGCCAGCAGTTACTCGTGGCGGGGCACTGAAGCTTTCTTT
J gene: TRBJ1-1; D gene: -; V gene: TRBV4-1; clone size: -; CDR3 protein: CASSQDTVGTEAFF; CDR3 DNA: TGCGCCAGCAGCCAAGATACGGTTGGCACTGAAGCTTTCTTT
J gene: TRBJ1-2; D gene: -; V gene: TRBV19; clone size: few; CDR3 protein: CASSIRGSSGYGYTF; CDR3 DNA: TGTGCCAGTAGTATACGAGGGTCGTCGGGGTATGGCTACACCTTC
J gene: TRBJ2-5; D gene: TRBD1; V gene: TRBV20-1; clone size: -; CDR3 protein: CSARQGLETQYF; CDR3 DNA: TGCAGTGCTCGACAGGGGCTGGAGACCCAGTACTTC
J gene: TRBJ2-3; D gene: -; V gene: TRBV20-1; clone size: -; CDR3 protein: CSASQGPDTQYF; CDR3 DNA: TGCAGTGCGAGTCAGGGTCCAGATACGCAGTATTTT
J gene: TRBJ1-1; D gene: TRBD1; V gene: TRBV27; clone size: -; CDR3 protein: CASRLSLGRRGTGGFHTEAFF; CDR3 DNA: TGTGCCAGCAGGCTATCGCTGGGGAGAAGGGGGACAGGGGGGTTTCACACTGAAGCTTTCTTT
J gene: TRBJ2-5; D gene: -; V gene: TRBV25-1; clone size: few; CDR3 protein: CASRAAGKATGETQYF; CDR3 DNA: TGTGCCAGCAGGGCGGCGGGGAAGGCAACGGGAGAGACCCAGTACTTC
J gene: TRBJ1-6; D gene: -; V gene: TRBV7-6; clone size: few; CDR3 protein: CASSLYAGVGGNSPLHF; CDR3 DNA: TGTGCCAGCAGCTTATACGCAGGGGTGGGAGGGAATTCACCCCTCCACTTT
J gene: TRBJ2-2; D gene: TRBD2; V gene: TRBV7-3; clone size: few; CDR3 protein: CASSKREERNTGELFF; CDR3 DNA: TGTGCCAGCAGCAAACGGGAGGAACGGAACACCGGGGAGCTGTTTTTT
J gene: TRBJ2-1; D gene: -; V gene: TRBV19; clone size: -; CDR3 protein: CASSIAAGGEQFF; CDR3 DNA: TGTGCCAGTAGTATAGCCGCGGGCGGTGAGCAGTTCTTC
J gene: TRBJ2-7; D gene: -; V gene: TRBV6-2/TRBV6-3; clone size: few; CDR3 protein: CASSYSEVSSEQYF; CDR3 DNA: TGTGCCAGCAGTTACTCGGAGGTCTCCTCCGAGCAGTACTTC
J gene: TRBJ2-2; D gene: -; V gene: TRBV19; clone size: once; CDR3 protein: CASSPTGLQNTGELFF; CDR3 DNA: TGTGCCAGTAGTCCAACGGGACTTCAAAACACCGGGGAGCTGTTTTTT
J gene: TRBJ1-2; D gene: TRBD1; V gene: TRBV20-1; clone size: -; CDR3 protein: CSASGNAGGNYGYTF; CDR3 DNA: TGCAGTGCTAGTGGGAACGCAGGGGGCAACTATGGCTACACCTTC
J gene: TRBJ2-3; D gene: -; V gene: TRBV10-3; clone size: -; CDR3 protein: CAIRGLAFTDTQYF; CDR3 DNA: TGTGCCATCAGAGGGCTAGCGTTCACAGATACGCAGTATTTT
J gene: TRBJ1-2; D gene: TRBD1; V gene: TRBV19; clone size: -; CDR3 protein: CASSTLGQINYGYTF; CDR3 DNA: TGTGCCAGTAGCACTCTGGGACAGATTAACTATGGCTACACCTTC
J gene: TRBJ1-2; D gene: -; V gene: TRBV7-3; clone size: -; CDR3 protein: CASSLSGNVVNGYTF; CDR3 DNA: TGTGCCAGCAGCTTATCCGGAAACGTAGTGAATGGCTACACCTTC
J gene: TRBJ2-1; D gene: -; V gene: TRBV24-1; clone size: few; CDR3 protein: CATSDRGPLSNNEQFF; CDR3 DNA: TGTGCCACCAGTGATCGAGGGCCGCTCTCGAACAATGAGCAGTTCTTC
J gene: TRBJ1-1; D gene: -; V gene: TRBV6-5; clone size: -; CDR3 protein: CASSLQGGKNTEAFF; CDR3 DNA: TGTGCCAGCAGTTTACAGGGTGGAAAGAACACTGAAGCTTTCTTT
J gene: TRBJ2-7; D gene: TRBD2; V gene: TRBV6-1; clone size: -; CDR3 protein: CASSRSGRQSYEQYF; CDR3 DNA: TGTGCCAGCAGTAGGAGCGGGAGGCAGTCCTACGAGCAGTACTTC
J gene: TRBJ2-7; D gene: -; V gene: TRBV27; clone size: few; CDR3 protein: CASRFRGGQQWSFEQYF; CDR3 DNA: TGTGCCAGCAGATTCAGGGGCGGCCAGCAGTGGTCCTTCGAGCAGTACTTC
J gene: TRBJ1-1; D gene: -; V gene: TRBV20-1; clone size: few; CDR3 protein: CSARGGAGNTEAFF; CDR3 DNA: TGCAGTGCTAGAGGGGGAGCTGGGAACACTGAAGCTTTCTTT
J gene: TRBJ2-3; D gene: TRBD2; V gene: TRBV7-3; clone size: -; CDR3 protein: CASGIAGGPYDTDTQYF; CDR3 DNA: TGTGCCAGCGGAATAGCGGGAGGGCCATATGACACAGATACGCAGTATTTT
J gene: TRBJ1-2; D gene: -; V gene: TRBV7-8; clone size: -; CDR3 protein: CASSLGRDNYGYTF; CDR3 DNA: TGTGCCAGCAGCTTGGGACGGGATAACTATGGCTACACCTTC
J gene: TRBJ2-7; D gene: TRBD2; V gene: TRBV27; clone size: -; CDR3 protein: CASSLMAGVWEQYF; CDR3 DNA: TGTGCCAGCAGTTTAATGGCGGGAGTCTGGGAGCAGTACTTC
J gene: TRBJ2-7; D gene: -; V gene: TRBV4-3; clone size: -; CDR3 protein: CASSQDRGALGYEQYF; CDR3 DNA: TGCGCCAGCAGCCAAGATAGAGGGGCCTTGGGTTACGAGCAGTACTTC
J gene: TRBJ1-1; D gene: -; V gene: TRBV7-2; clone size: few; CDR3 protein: CASSTGRLNTEAFF; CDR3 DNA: TGTGCCAGCAGCACGGGGCGTCTGAACACTGAAGCTTTCTTT
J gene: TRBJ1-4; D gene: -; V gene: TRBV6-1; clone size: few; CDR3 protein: CASSPQWGAKLFF; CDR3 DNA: TGTGCCAGCAGTCCACAGTGGGGGGCGAAACTGTTTTTT
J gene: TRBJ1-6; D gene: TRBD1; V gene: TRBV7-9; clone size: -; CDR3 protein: CASSPGGQGARGTLHF; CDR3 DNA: TGTGCCAGCAGCCCGGGGGGTCAGGGGGCGCGCGGAACCCTCCACTTT
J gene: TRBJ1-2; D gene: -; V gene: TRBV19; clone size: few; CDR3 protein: CASSTRVFNYGYTF; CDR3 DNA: TGTGCCAGTAGTACTCGGGTCTTTAACTATGGCTACACCTTC